These 5 T cell receptor beta chains were sequenced from one sample in a study of blood T cell repertoires in COVID-19 (TCRdb year 2020). Libraries were built with the immunoSEQ multiplex PCR assay. The table was pulled from immuneACCESS by TCRdb, which kept in-frame rearrangements only. Such tables lose some clones; where checked, under half of the loss comes from unresolved V genes, and the rest has no known cause. Recorded for this sample are more than 150,000 clones; 94% of them occurred a single time. The top ten hold roughly 0.76% of the sample. Source material: peripheral blood. The receptor set was obtained from a man aged 30 to 45 with COVID-19, enrolled during active disease.

As DNA, the CDR3 is TGTGCCAGCTCACCACGAACTGAGCGGGGGATCACAGATACGCAGTATTTT. It translates to CASSPRTERGITDTQYF. The chain links TRBV18 to TRBJ2-3; the match to TRBD2 covers 8 bases. There are 17 residues in the CDR3. The junction had 8 bases not matched to a gene; V was cut back by 1 base and J by 2 bases. Germline loops: CDR1 KGHSH, CDR2 LQKENI.

The chain has TRBV6-4 and TRBJ2-5; 9 bases are shared with TRBD2. This CDR3 spans 18 amino acids. Germline V lookup: CDR1 MRHNA, CDR2 SNTAGT. V dropped 4 bases and J dropped 2; count of bases not matched to a gene: 14. The CDR3, as DNA: TGTGCCAGCAGTGGGAGGAAGCGGGGGGCGGACTTACAAGAGACCCAGTACTTC. This gives the protein CASSGRKRGADLQETQYF.

The V gene is TRBV18, the J gene TRBJ1-1; 7 nucleotides match TRBD1. Trimming removed 3 bases from V and 5 bases from J; junction bases left unmatched: 9. Germline V gene data show CDR1 as KGHSH and CDR2 as LQKENI. The CDR3 is 15 residues long. The CDR3 protein is CASSPNRNRGTEAFF. The CDR3 nucleotides read TGTGCCAGCTCACCGAATCGAAACAGGGGAACTGAAGCTTTCTTT.

V usage is TRBV9 and J usage is TRBJ1-4; D uncertain. Germline V gene lookup returns CDR1 SGDLS and CDR2 YYNGEE. V was trimmed by 4 bases and J by 8 bases, leaving 18 bases between them. The CDR3 covers 15 residues. CDR3 in amino acids: CASSPALGENEKLFF. In nucleotides, the CDR3 is TGTGCCAGCAGCCCCGCCCTCGGTGAAAACGAAAAACTGTTTTTT.

This chain connects TRBV2 to TRBJ2-7; possibly TRBD1 for D (6 bases). The V end was cut by 4 bases, the J end by 0 bases, with 7 bases between. This CDR3 spans 13 amino acids. CDR1 is SNHLY and CDR2 is FYNNEI in the germline V gene. The CDR3 is CASSVQGSYEQYF. The CDR3 DNA reads TGTGCCAGCAGTGTACAGGGCTCCTACGAGCAGTACTTC.